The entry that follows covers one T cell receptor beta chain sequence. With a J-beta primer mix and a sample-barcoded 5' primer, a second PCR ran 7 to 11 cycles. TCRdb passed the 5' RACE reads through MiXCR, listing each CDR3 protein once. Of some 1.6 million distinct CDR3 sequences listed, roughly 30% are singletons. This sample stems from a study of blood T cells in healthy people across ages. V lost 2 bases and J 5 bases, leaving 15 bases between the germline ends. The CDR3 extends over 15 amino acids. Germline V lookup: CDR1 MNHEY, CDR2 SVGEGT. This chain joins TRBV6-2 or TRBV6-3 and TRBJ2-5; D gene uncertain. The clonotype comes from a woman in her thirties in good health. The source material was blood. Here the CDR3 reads CASSYVPGDGETQYF. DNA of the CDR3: TGTGCCAGCAGTTACGTTCCGGGCGACGGGGAGACCCAGTACTTC.